Below are 19 T cell receptor beta chains sequenced from a single sample in a study of blood T cell repertoires in COVID-19. Generated by immunoSEQ multiplex PCR, the TCRdb table keeps only in-frame clones and is missing some. In the table there are fewer than 250,000 clones, about nine tenths of which are singletons. The sample comprised peripheral blood. The receptors were sampled from a man in his thirties or forties with COVID-19, enrolled during active disease.

This sequence joins TRBV2 and TRBJ2-1; 10 nucleotides match TRBD2. The junction had 6 bases not matched to a gene; V was cut back by 2 bases and J by 14 bases. Germline V gene sequence: CDR1 SNHLY, CDR2 FYNNEI. The CDR3 has 13 amino acids. CDR3 sequence reads: CASSESQRGGKFF. The CDR3 DNA follows: TGTGCCAGCAGTGAAAGCCAGCGGGGGGGCAAGTTCTTC. The full variable domain, rest sourced from reference TRBV2 and TRBJ2-1, is EPEVTQTPSHQVTQMGQEVILRCVPISNHLYFYWYRQILGQKVEFLVSFYNNEISEKSEIFDDQFSVERPDGSNFTLKIRSTKLEDSAMYFCASSESQRGGKFFGPGTRLTVL.

CDR3 residues: CASSLGSDGQGGYNSPLHF. In DNA form, the CDR3 reads TGTGCCAGCAGCTTAGGCTCCGACGGGCAGGGGGGCTATAATTCACCCCTCCACTTT. The chain uses TRBV13 and TRBJ1-6, with 7 bases identical to TRBD1. The V and J ends lost 0 bases and 3 bases, in that order; junction bases with no gene match: 11. The germline gives CDR1 PRHDT, CDR2 FYEKMQ (reference sequence). The CDR3 extends over 19 amino acids.

This chain connects TRBV3-1 (or the pseudogene TRBV3-2) to TRBJ1-5; D is possibly TRBD1 (6 bases). V was trimmed by 2 bases and J by 9 bases, leaving 11 bases between them. The CDR3 has 13 amino acids. Germline V gene data show CDR1 as LGHDT and CDR2 as YNNKEL (reference sequence). CDR3 sequence reads: CASSQRGAWPQHF. The DNA of the CDR3 is TGTGCCAGCAGCCAACGGGGGGCATGGCCCCAGCATTTT.

The CDR3 nucleotides are TGTGCCAGTCGGGAGGGCGGGGGTAAATACGAGCAGTACTTC. It specifies CASREGGGKYEQYF. The genes are TRBV6-5 and TRBJ2-7; 8 bases are shared with TRBD2. This CDR3 spans 14 amino acids. Per the germline V gene, CDR1 is MNHEY and CDR2 is SVGAGI. J was trimmed by 4 bases and V by 9 bases; bases with no gene match: 11.

The rearrangement joins TRBV5-1 to TRBJ1-1; 8 bases agree with TRBD1. The ends lost 5 bases at V and 4 bases at J; junction bases unmatched: 7. Germline-derived CDR1 and CDR2 are SGHRS and YFSETQ. This CDR3 region has 14 residues. The CDR3 DNA reads TGCGCCAGCAGTTCGGACAGGGAGAGCACTGAAGCTTTCTTT. Protein product: CASSSDRESTEAFF.

V gene TRBV25-1 combines with J gene TRBJ1-4; TRBD1 is a possible D gene (5 bases). The CDR3 sequence is 16 residues long. Trimming left V 4 bases short and J 0 bases short, with 12 bases between. Germline CDR1 is MGHDK and CDR2 is SYGVNS. CDR3 DNA: TGTGCCAGCAGTGGAAATACAGGCGCAACTAATGAAAAACTGTTTTTT. Translated: CASSGNTGATNEKLFF.

This rearrangement joins TRBV7-9 to TRBJ2-3; TRBD1 aligns across 7 bases. This CDR3 is 16 amino acids long. The junction had 10 bases not matched to a gene; V was cut back by 5 bases and J by 2 bases. The germline V gene encodes CDR1 SEHNR and CDR2 FQNEAQ (reference sequence). CDR3 in DNA: TGTGCCAGCAGCCCACGACAGGGTCTCCACACAGATACGCAGTATTTT. As protein: CASSPRQGLHTDTQYF.

V gene TRBV25-1 combines with J gene TRBJ2-1, with 9 bases identical to TRBD2. With V trimmed by 4 bases and J by 14 bases, 9 bases remained unmatched. This CDR3 contains 13 residues. The germline CDR1 and CDR2 sequences are MGHDK and SYGVNS. The CDR3 protein is CASSGRGGGVKFF. The CDR3 DNA sequence: TGTGCCAGCAGTGGACGTGGCGGGGGGGTAAAGTTCTTC.

The genes are TRBV5-1 and TRBJ1-1, with TRBD1 identical over 11 bases. This CDR3 has 16 amino acids. J was trimmed by 0 bases and V by 4 bases; bases with no gene match: 5. Germline-derived CDR1 and CDR2 are SGHRS and YFSETQ. The CDR3 region has the DNA TGCGCCAGCAGCGGAGGGACAGGGGGGATGAACACTGAAGCTTTCTTT. This gives the protein CASSGGTGGMNTEAFF. The full variable domain, its missing parts supplied by reference TRBV5-1 and TRBJ1-1, is KAGVTQTPRYLIKTRGQQVTLSCSPISGHRSVSWYQQTPGQGLQFLFEYFSETQRNKGNFPGRFSGRQFSNSRSEMNVSTLELGDSALYLCASSGGTGGMNTEAFFGQGTRLTVV.

The V and J genes are TRBV19 and TRBJ1-5, with TRBD1 matching 8 bases. The germline V gene encodes CDR1 LNHDA and CDR2 SQIVND (reference sequence). V lost 5 bases, J lost 4 bases, and 13 bases stayed unmatched. The CDR3 covers 17 residues. In nucleotides, the CDR3 is TGTGCCAGTAGTCCGCTCTCGGACAGGGACCCTAATCAGCCCCAGCATTTT. Encoded protein: CASSPLSDRDPNQPQHF. Together with reference TRBV19 and TRBJ1-5, the CDR3 gives the full variable domain: DGGITQSPKYLFRKEGQNVTLSCEQNLNHDAMYWYRQDPGQGLRLIYYSQIVNDFQKGDIAEGYSVSREKKESFPLTVTSAQKNPTAFYLCASSPLSDRDPNQPQHFGDGTRLSIL.

This clone has only one observation. The chain recombines TRBV11-2 with TRBJ2-7, with D perhaps matching TRBD1 (6 bases). CDR3 length equals 15 residues. Per germline, CDR1 SGHAT and CDR2 FQNNGV. Trimming cost V 4 bases and J 5 bases, with 18 bases left between them. The DNA for the CDR3 is TGTGCCAGCAGCTCGTACCGGGACAATGCCGACGAGCAGTACTTC. Translating it yields CASSSYRDNADEQYF.

This chain connects TRBV6-5 to TRBJ2-1; the D gene is possibly TRBD2 (5 bases). The CDR3 runs to 15 residues. V was clipped by 5 bases and J by 7 bases, with 18 bases between them. Germline V lookup: CDR1 MNHEY, CDR2 SVGAGI. Here the CDR3 reads CASSPQDWLKNEQFF. CDR3 coding DNA: TGTGCCAGCAGTCCCCAGGACTGGCTAAAGAATGAGCAGTTCTTC.

This chain joins TRBV6-5 and TRBJ1-5, with D possibly being TRBD1 (5 bases). This CDR3 spans 13 amino acids. Germline CDR1 and CDR2: MNHEY and SVGAGI. Trimming cost V 6 bases and J 1 base, with 7 bases left between them. CDR3 region: CASSRVSNQPQHF. For the CDR3, the DNA is TGTGCCAGCAGCAGGGTGAGCAATCAGCCCCAGCATTTT.

This clone was seen a single time. The rearrangement uses TRBV3-1 (or the pseudogene TRBV3-2) and TRBJ1-4, with 7 bases matching TRBD1. Germline CDR1 and CDR2: LGHDT and YNNKEL (reference sequence). The junction had 0 bases not matched to a gene; V was cut back by 2 bases and J by 0 bases. The CDR3 has 15 residues. The CDR3 region has the DNA TGTGCCAGCAGCCAAACAGGGGCAACTAATGAAAAACTGTTTTTT. Its translation: CASSQTGATNEKLFF.

The chain carries TRBV15 and TRBJ1-2, with 12 bases matching TRBD1. Trimming removed 0 bases from V and 3 bases from J; junction bases left unmatched: 5. CDR1 LNHNV and CDR2 YYDKDF come from the germline V gene (reference sequence). This CDR3 has 17 residues. The CDR3 sequence: CATSRDIGTGGYYGYTF. CDR3 DNA: TGTGCCACCAGCAGAGATATCGGGACAGGGGGCTACTATGGCTACACCTTC.

The gene calls are TRBV29-1 and TRBJ1-6; 8 nucleotides match TRBD1. The germline gives CDR1 SQVTM, CDR2 ANQGSEA. CDR3 length: 15 residues. V was pared by 6 bases and J by 6 bases, with 10 bases of the junction left unmatched. CDR3 region: CSVRTGRKGNSPLHF. The CDR3 DNA reads TGCAGCGTGAGGACAGGGAGGAAGGGTAATTCACCCCTCCACTTT.

The CDR3 coding sequence is TGTGCCAGCAGCTCTGGACAGCGCTACGAGCAGTACTTC. It specifies CASSSGQRYEQYF. The genes are TRBV11-1 and TRBJ2-7, with D possibly matching TRBD1 (6 bases). Trimming removed 4 bases at V and 3 bases at J, with 10 bases between. Germline lookup yields CDR1 SGHAT and CDR2 FQDESV (reference sequence). This CDR3 region has 13 residues.

Note on this clone: Different DNA sequences within this sample yield the same CDR3. The chain joins TRBV3-1 (or the pseudogene TRBV3-2) to TRBJ1-2; D is possibly TRBD1 (6 bases). In germline, CDR1 is LGHDT, CDR2 YNNKEL (reference sequence). V was cut by 1 base and J by 5 bases, with 8 bases left in between. The CDR3 contains 13 residues. The CDR3 sequence is CASSQGTDYGYTF. The DNA for the CDR3 is TGTGCCAGCAGCCAAGGGACAGATTATGGCTACACCTTC.

This chain connects TRBV6-1 to TRBJ1-5; D might be TRBD1 (5 bases). The CDR3 has 14 residues. V was pared by 1 base and J by 4 bases, with 8 bases between. The germline gives CDR1 MNHNS, CDR2 SASEGT. Written as DNA, the CDR3 is TGTGCCAGCAGTGAAGGGCAGGGAAATCAGCCCCAGCATTTT. This codes for CASSEGQGNQPQHF.